The source of this T cell receptor beta chain is a study of T cells in Graves' hyperthyroidism and ophthalmopathy. Study summary: Any treatment followed the collection of peripheral blood at initial diagnosis. Study-level results: Most thyroid clonotypes with frequency above 0.001 were detected in blood.

Ten or more counts support this clonotype. The antigen is unknown. This CDR3 is built from 13 residues. The germline gives CDR1 LNHDA, CDR2 SQIVND (reference sequence). Deletions cut 1 base from V and 8 bases from J, with 11 bases between. Graves' hyperthyroidism was deemed stable given no ophthalmopathy progression within 18 months. The TCR beta CDR3 regions underwent amplification using RNA transcripts as the source. First-round RT-PCR with HTBI primers amplified the TCR CDR3 region. TCRdb re-called the multiplex PCR reads with MiXCR, one entry per CDR3 protein. The table shows a few hundred thousand distinct CDR3 sequences, with around 18% occurring only once.

Sample: blood. The source is a man aged 35-49 years with Graves' hyperthyroidism. The chain uses TRBV19 and TRBJ1-1; D remains ambiguous. DNA for the CDR3: TGTGCCAGTAGTATAGGCACGAGACGGGAAGCTTTCTTT. It translates to CASSIGTRREAFF.